This T cell receptor beta chain was found in a study of CD8 T cells in ankylosing spondylitis. CDR3 size: 15 residues. Unmatched junction bases numbered 7, after V lost 0 bases and J lost 7 bases. Germline V CDR1 and CDR2: MGHRA, YSYEKL. TCRdb reanalysed the 5' RACE reads using MiXCR and keeps one entry per CDR3 protein. Of 270,000 or so distinct CDR3 sequences in the sample, about 20% were seen once. Sequencing used blood, either unsorted or a sorted T cell fraction (not recorded which). The gene calls are TRBV4-1 and TRBJ2-3, with 7 bases aligning to TRBD2. This clonotype was sampled from a male donor with ankylosing spondylitis or in good health (not recorded which). The CDR3 DNA reads as TGCGCCAGCAGCCAAGATAGCGCGGGAGCTTATACGCAGTATTTT. It specifies CASSQDSAGAYTQYF.